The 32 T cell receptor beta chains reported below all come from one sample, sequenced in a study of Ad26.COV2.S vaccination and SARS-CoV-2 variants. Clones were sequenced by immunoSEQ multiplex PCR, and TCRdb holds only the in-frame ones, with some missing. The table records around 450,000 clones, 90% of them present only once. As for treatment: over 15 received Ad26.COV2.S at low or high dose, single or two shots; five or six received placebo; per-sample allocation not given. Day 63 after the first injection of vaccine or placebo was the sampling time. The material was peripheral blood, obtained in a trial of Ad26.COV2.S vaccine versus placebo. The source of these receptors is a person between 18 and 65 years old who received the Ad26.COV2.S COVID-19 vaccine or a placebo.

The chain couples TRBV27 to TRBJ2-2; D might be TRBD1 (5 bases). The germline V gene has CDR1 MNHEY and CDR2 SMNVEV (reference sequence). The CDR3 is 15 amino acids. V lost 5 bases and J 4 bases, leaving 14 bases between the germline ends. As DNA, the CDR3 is TGTGCCAGCAGTGACAGACCGGCGAGCACCGGGGAGCTGTTTTTT. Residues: CASSDRPASTGELFF.

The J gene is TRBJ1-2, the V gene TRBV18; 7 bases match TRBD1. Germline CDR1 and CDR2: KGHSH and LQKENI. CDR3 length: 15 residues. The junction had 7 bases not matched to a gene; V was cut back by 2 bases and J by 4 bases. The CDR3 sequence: CASSPTQGVAYGYTF. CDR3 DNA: TGTGCCAGCTCACCAACTCAGGGGGTAGCCTATGGCTACACCTTC.

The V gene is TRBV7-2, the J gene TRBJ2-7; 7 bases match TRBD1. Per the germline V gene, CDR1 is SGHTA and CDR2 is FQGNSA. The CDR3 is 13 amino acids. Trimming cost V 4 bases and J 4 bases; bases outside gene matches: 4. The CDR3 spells CASSWDSKYEQYF. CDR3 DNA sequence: TGTGCCAGCAGCTGGGACAGCAAATACGAGCAGTACTTC. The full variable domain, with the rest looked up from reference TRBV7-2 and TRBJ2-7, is GAGVSQSPSNKVTEKGKDVELRCDPISGHTALYWYRQSLGQGLEFLIYFQGNSAPDKSGLPSDRFSAERTGGSVSTLTIQRTQQEDSAVYLCASSWDSKYEQYFGPGTRLTVT.

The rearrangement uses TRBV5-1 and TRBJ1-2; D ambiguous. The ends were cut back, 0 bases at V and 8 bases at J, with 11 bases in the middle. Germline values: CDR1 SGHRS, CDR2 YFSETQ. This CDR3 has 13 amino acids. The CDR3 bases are TGCGCCAGCAGCTTGGAATCAGAAAACGGCTACACCTTC. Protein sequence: CASSLESENGYTF.

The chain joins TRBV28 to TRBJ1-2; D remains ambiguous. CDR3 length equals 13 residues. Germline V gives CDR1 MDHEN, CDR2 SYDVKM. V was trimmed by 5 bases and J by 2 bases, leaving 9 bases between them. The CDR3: CASSKEGNYGYTF. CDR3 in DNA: TGTGCCAGCAGTAAGGAAGGGAACTATGGCTACACCTTC.

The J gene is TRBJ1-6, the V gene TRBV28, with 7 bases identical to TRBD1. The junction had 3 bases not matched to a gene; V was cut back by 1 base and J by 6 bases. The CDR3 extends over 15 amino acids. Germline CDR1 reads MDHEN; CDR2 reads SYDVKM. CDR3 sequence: CASSLLQGPNSPLHF. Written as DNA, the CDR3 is TGTGCCAGCAGTTTATTACAGGGGCCTAATTCACCCCTCCACTTT.

Here the CDR3 DNA reads TGTGCCAGGGCACGCAGGGTCCAAGAGACCCAGTACTTC. It codes for CARARRVQETQYF. This chain connects TRBV19 to TRBJ2-5; weak D call: TRBD1 (5 bases). V shed 9 bases and J shed 1 base, with 12 bases lying between them. The germline V gene has CDR1 LNHDA and CDR2 SQIVND (reference sequence). This CDR3 comprises 13 residues.

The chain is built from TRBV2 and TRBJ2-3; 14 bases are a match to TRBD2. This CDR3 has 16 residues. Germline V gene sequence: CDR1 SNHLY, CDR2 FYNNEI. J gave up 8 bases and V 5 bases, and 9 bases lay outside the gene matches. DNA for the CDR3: TGTGCCAGCAGTTCGACTAGCGGGAGGGCCGCAGGTACGCAGTATTTT. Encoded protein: CASSSTSGRAAGTQYF.

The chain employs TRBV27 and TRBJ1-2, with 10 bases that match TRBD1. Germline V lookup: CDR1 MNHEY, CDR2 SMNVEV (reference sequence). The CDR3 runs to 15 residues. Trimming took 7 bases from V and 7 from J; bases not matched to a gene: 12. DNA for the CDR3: TGTGCCAGCACGAGCCAGGGACAGGGGTTTCGTGGCTACACCTTC. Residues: CASTSQGQGFRGYTF.

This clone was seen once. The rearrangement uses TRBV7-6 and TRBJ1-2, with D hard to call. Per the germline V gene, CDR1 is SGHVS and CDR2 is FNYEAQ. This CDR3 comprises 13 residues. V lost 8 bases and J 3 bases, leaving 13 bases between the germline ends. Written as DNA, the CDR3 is TGTGCCAGCGCTAAGGACCAAGACTATGGCTACACCTTC. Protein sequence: CASAKDQDYGYTF.

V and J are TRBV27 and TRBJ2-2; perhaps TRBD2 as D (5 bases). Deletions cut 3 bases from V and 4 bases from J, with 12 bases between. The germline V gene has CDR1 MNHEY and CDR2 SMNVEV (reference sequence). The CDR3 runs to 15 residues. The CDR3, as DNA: TGTGCCAGCAGTTTTTCAGCGGACCCCACCGGGGAGCTGTTTTTT. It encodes CASSFSADPTGELFF.

The CDR3 nucleotides are TGCAGCGTTGATTCGGGTGAGCAGTTCTTC. Protein: CSVDSGEQFF. The rearrangement joins TRBV29-1 to TRBJ2-1; the D is unclear. Germline V lookup: CDR1 SQVTM, CDR2 ANQGSEA. V gave up 3 bases and J gave up 9 bases, with 6 bases separating them. The CDR3 contains 10 residues.

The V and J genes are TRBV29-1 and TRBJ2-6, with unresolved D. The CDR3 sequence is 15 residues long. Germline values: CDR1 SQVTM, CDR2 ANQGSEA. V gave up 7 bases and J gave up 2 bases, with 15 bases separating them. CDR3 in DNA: TGCAGCGCCCGGACGGCCCCTCCTGGGGCCAACGTCCTGACTTTC. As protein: CSARTAPPGANVLTF. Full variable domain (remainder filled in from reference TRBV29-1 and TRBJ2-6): SAVISQKPSRDICQRGTSLTIQCQVDSQVTMMFWYRQQPGQSLTLIATANQGSEATYESGFVIDKFPISRPNLTFSTLTVSNMSPEDSSIYLCSARTAPPGANVLTFGAGSRLTVL.

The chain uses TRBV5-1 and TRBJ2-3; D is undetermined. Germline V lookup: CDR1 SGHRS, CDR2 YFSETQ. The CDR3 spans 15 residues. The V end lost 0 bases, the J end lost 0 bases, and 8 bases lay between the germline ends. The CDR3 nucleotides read TGCGCCAGCAGCTTGGGCGGAAAAAGCACAGATACGCAGTATTTT. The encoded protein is CASSLGGKSTDTQYF.

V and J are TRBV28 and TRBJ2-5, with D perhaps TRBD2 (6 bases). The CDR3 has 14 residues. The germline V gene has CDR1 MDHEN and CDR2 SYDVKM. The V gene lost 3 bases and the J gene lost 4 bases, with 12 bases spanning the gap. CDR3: CASSFPHGGETQYF. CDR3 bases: TGTGCCAGCAGTTTCCCCCACGGGGGAGAGACCCAGTACTTC.

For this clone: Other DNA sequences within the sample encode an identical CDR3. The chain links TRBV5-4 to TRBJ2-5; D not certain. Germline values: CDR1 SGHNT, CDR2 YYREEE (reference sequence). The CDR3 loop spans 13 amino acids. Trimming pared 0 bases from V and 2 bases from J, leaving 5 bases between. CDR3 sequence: CASSLGRQETQYF. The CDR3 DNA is TGTGCCAGCAGCTTGGGACGTCAAGAGACCCAGTACTTC.

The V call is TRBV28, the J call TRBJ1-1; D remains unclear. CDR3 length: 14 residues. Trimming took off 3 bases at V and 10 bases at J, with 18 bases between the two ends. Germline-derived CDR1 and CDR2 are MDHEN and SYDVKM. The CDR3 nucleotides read TGTGCCAGCAGTTTTCTCACTCCTGGGGTGGGAGCTTTCTTT. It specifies CASSFLTPGVGAFF.

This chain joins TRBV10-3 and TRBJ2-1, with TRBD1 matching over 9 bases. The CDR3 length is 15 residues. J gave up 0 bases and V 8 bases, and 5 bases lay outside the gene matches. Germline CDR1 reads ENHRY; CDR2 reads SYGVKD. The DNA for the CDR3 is TGTGCCATCGCCGGACAGGGGAGCTCCTACAATGAGCAGTTCTTC. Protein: CAIAGQGSSYNEQFF.

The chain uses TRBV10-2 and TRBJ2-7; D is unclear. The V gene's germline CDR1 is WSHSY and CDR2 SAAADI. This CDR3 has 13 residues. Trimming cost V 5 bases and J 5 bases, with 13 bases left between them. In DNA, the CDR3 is TGCGCCAGCAGTTTGAGGCGAATCCACGAGCAGTACTTC. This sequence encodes CASSLRRIHEQYF.

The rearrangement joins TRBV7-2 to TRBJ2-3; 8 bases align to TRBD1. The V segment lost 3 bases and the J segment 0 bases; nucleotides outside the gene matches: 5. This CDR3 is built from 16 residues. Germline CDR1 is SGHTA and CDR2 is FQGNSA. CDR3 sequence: CASSLGQDPSTDTQYF. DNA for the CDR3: TGTGCCAGCAGCTTGGGACAGGATCCTAGCACAGATACGCAGTATTTT.

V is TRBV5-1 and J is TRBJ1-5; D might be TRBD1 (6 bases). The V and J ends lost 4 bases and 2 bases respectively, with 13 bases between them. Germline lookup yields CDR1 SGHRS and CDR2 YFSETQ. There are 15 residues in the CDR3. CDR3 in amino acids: CASSPDSRGNQPQHF. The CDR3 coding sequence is TGCGCCAGCAGCCCGGACAGTAGGGGCAATCAGCCCCAGCATTTT.

Here the CDR3 DNA reads TGTGCCAGCAGCCACTCGGGGCAGGCTGGAAACACCATATATTTT. Amino acids: CASSHSGQAGNTIYF. The rearrangement uses TRBV7-3 and TRBJ1-3, with D perhaps TRBD1 (5 bases). With 5 bases removed from V and 2 bases from J, the gap between germline ends came to 13 bases. The CDR3 sequence is 15 residues long. Germline CDR1 is SGHTA and CDR2 is FQGTGA.

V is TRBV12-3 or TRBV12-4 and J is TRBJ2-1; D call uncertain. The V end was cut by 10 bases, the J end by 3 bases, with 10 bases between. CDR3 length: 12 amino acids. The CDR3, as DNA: TGTGCCACCAGGACGGACTACAATGAGCAGTTCTTC. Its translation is CATRTDYNEQFF.

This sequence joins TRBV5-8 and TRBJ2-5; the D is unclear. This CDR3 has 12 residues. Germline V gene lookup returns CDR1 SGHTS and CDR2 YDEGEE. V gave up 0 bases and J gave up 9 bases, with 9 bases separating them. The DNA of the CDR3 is TGTGCCAGCAGCTTGGCTGGGGTCGCCCAGTACTTC. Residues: CASSLAGVAQYF.

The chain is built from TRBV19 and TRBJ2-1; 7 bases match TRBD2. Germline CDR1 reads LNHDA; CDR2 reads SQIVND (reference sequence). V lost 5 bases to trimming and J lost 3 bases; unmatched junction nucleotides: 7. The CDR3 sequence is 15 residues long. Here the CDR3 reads CASSQKRGHYNEQFF. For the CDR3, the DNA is TGTGCCAGTAGTCAAAAGCGGGGCCACTACAATGAGCAGTTCTTC.

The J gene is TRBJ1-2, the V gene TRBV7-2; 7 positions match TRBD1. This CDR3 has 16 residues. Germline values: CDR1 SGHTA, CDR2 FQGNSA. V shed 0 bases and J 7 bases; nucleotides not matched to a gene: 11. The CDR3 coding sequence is TGTGCCAGCAGCTTAGCATTTGTCAGGGGGGAAATTGGCTACACCTTC. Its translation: CASSLAFVRGEIGYTF.

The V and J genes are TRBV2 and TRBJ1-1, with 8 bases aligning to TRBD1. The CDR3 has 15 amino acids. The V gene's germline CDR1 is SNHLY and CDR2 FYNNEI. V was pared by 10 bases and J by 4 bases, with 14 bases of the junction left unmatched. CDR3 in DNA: TGTGCCACCAGACCCCCGGGACAGGTGATCACTGAAGCTTTCTTT. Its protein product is CATRPPGQVITEAFF.

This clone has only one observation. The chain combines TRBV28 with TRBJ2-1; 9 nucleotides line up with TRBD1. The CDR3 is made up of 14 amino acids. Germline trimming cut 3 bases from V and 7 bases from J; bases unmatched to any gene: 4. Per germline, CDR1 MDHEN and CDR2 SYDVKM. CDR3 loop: CASSFSGQGNEQFF. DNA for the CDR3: TGTGCCAGCAGTTTCTCCGGACAGGGGAATGAGCAGTTCTTC.

CDR3 sequence (DNA): TGTGCCATCAGCGAACTAGCGGTGGAGTCCTACAATGAGCAGTTCTTC. It specifies CAISELAVESYNEQFF. The chain couples TRBV10-3 to TRBJ2-1, with TRBD2 matching 8 bases. V trimming: 6 bases; J trimming: 1 base; junction bases outside the gene matches: 8. Germline V gene data show CDR1 as ENHRY and CDR2 as SYGVKD. The CDR3 spans 16 residues.

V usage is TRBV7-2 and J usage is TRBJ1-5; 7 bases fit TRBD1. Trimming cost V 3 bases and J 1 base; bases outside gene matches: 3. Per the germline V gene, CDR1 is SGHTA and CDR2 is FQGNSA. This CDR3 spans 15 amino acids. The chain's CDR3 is CASSLGQLSNQPQHF. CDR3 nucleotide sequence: TGTGCCAGCAGCTTGGGACAGTTGAGCAATCAGCCCCAGCATTTT. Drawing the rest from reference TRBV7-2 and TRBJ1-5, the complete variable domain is GAGVSQSPSNKVTEKGKDVELRCDPISGHTALYWYRQSLGQGLEFLIYFQGNSAPDKSGLPSDRFSAERTGGSVSTLTIQRTQQEDSAVYLCASSLGQLSNQPQHFGDGTRLSIL.

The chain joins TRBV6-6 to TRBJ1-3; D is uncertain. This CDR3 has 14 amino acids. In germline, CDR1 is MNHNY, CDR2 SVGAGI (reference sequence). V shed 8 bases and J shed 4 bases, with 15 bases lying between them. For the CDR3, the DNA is TGTGCCAGCTTCCGGACGGGCCTCGGAAACACCATATATTTT. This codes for CASFRTGLGNTIYF.

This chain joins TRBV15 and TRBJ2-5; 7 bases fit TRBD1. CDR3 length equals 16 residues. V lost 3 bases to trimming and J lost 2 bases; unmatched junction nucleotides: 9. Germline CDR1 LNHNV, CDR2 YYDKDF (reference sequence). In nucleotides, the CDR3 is TGTGCCACCAGCAGGTCGACAGGGAGTAATCAAGAGACCCAGTACTTC. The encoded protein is CATSRSTGSNQETQYF.